This TCR beta chain was found in a study of cytomegalovirus exposure and HLA in healthy donors. In the PCR, 60 Vbeta and 13 Jbeta primers were used. The data were produced by immunoSEQ multiplex PCR, yet TCRdb's version contains in-frame clones alone and is incomplete. Of tens of thousands of clones listed, around three quarters are singletons. Study-wide points: Researchers reportedly found TCR beta sequences accurately predicted most subjects' HLA-A and HLA-B alleles. Exclusion applied to some V segments, including TRBV6-2 and TRBV6-3, as they were indistinguishable. Cytomegalovirus association was listed for 164 TCR beta chains.

This clone was observed a single time. Its antigen remains unidentified. A read error may account for a junction end that differs from germline. Other DNA sequences within the sample encode an identical CDR3. The CDR3 totals 15 residues. The germline gives CDR1 SGHAT, CDR2 FQDESV (reference sequence). The receptor's source is a man aged 60 to 75 in good health and CMV-seropositive. The chain has TRBV11-1 and TRBJ1-4; 7 nucleotides agree with TRBD1. Sequencing was performed on PBMCs. This CDR3 reads CASSLLDRPNEKLFF. CDR3 DNA: TGCGCCAGCAGCTTATTGGACAGGCCCAATGAAAAACTGTTTTTT.